This passage covers 24 T cell receptor beta chains from one sample sequenced in a study of tumor-infiltrating lymphocytes in primary liver carcinoma. From around 18-30 mg of unsorted bulk tissue, DNA and RNA were co-extracted together. Reverse transcription of about 500 ng total RNA with a constant-region primer produced TCR beta cDNA. Three rounds of nested multiplex PCR with slightly modified ARM-PCR produced TCR beta libraries. For approximately 11 cycles apiece, the opening two PCR rounds ran with TRBV1-TRBV30 forward primers and a C-beta reverse primer. MiXCR, run by TCRdb on the multiplex PCR reads, gives a single entry per CDR3 protein. The sample lists about 210,000 distinct CDR3 sequences; 85% were seen once. The sample was tumor tissue from primary liver carcinoma. These receptor sequences come from a man in his forties with primary liver carcinoma and hepatitis B virus infection.

In regard to this clonotype: Its ends do not fully match the called genes, so a read error is possible. The rearrangement joins TRBV11-1 to TRBJ2-7; D is perhaps TRBD1 (5 bases). Germline CDR1 reads SGHAT; CDR2 reads FQDESV (reference sequence). This CDR3 spans 12 amino acids. CDR3 DNA: TGTGCCAGCAACCCAGACAGTTACGAGCATTACTTC. This codes for CASNPDSYEHYF. The full variable domain, completed using reference TRBV11-1 and TRBJ2-7, is EAEVAQSPRYKITEKSQAVAFWCDPISGHATLYWYRQILGQGPELLVQFQDESVVDDSQLPKDRFSAERLKGVDSTLKIQPAELGDSAMYLCASNPDSYEHYFGPGTRLTVT.

The chain has TRBV5-5 and TRBJ1-5, with TRBD1 matching over 7 bases. In germline, CDR1 is SGHKS, CDR2 YYEKEE (reference sequence). J was trimmed by 6 bases and V by 5 bases; bases with no gene match: 8. The CDR3 contains 14 residues. The CDR3 DNA is TGTGCCAGCAGTAGCGAGGGGGCAGGTCAGCCCCAGCATTTT. This sequence encodes CASSSEGAGQPQHF.

With respect to this clonotype: This CDR3 fails to terminate in the conserved phenylalanine or tryptophan, so it likely reflects a read error. Because the CDR3's place on the DNA is in doubt, the DNA is left out and the CDR3 is given as listed by TCRdb. The V and J genes are TRBV11-3 and TRBJ2-4; the DNA was not used to check the table's D call, TRBD2. Germline V gene data show CDR1 as SGHNT and CDR2 as YENEEA. The CDR3 is 17 residues long, ends included. The CDR3 spells CASSYPWTSGTKNIQHL.

The table lists this clonotype with a count of one. The junction shows a germline mismatch at one end, possibly a read error. V and J are TRBV5-1 and TRBJ2-1, with D tentatively TRBD2 (6 bases). Germline CDR1 and CDR2: SGHRS and YFSETQ. The CDR3 extends over 15 amino acids. CDR3 DNA: TGCGCCAGCAGCTTGGTATTGACTAGTGACAATGAGCAGTCCTTC. Its protein product is CASSLVLTSDNEQSF.

Comments on this clonotype: The CDR3 ends on some other residue instead of the conserved phenylalanine or tryptophan, so this is likely a read error. No DNA is shown, since the ends of the CDR3 on it are uncertain; the CDR3 is the one TCRdb lists. The gene calls are TRBV11-3 and TRBJ2-1. Germline V gives CDR1 SGHNT, CDR2 YENEEA. Both ends counted, the CDR3 spans 12 residues. The chain's CDR3 is CASSLIANEEFS.

A single count supports this clonotype. V gene TRBV10-3 combines with J gene TRBJ2-3, with TRBD2 matching 13 bases. Germline trimming cut 10 bases from V and 15 bases from J; bases unmatched to any gene: 13. Germline V CDR1 and CDR2: ENHRY, SYGVKD. This CDR3 region has 13 residues. This CDR3 is CATGLAGADMHYF. The CDR3 DNA reads TGTGCCACTGGACTAGCGGGAGCAGATATGCACTATTTT.

V usage is TRBV12-1 and J usage is TRBJ2-7; TRBD1 is the table's D call, not checked against the DNA. TRBV12-1 has pseudogene status. The CDR3 covers 17 residues. The CDR3 loop is CASSPFPDLTYSFEKYF. CDR3 bases: TGTGCCAGCAGCCCCTTTCCGGACTTAACCTACTCTTTCGAAAAGTACTTC.

With respect to this clonotype: A much larger clone is a single base away; this may be a read error. The gene calls are TRBV2 and TRBJ2-4, with no clear D. The V gene lost 4 bases and the J gene lost 11 bases, with 12 bases spanning the gap. The germline V gene encodes CDR1 SNHLY and CDR2 FYNNEI. The CDR3 has 12 residues. The CDR3 bases are TGTGCCAGCAGTGTGGTTGAGGACGTTCAGTACTTC. It yields the protein CASSVVEDVQYF.

Remarks on this clonotype: A read error may account for a junction end that differs from germline. The chain is built from TRBV10-1 and TRBJ2-1; D gene uncertain. Germline assignment: CDR1 WNHNN and CDR2 SYGVQD (reference sequence). This CDR3 is built from 15 residues. The DNA of the CDR3 is TGCGGCAGCAGTGAGTCGGCAAGGCAATACAATGAGCAGTTCTTC. This codes for CGSSESARQYNEQFF.

Turning to this clonotype: The final CDR3 position lacks the conserved phenylalanine or tryptophan, pointing to a likely read error. The V gene is TRBV6-5, the J gene TRBJ2-6; 7 positions agree with TRBD2. Germline loops: CDR1 MNHEY, CDR2 SVGAGI. The CDR3 extends over 19 amino acids. CDR3 amino acids: CAGSSSGTIGYSGANVLTL. CDR3 DNA: TGTGCCGGCAGTTCGTCCGGGACTATCGGGTATTCTGGGGCCAACGTCCTGACTTTA.

Comment on this clonotype: A junction boundary mismatches the germline segment, possibly from a read error. V usage is TRBV28 and J usage is TRBJ1-5; TRBD1 might be the D (6 bases). Germline CDR1 is MDHEN and CDR2 is SYDVKM. This CDR3 contains 16 residues. CDR3 residues: CANSLYRAQLNQPQHF. CDR3 bases: TGTGCCAACAGTTTATACAGGGCCCAACTCAATCAGCCCCAGCATTTT.

Worth noting for this clonotype: Compared with germline, one end of the junction differs, possibly owing to a read error. The rearrangement joins TRBV4-2 to TRBJ2-4, with 8 positions matching TRBD2. Germline loops: CDR1 LGHNA, CDR2 YNFKEQ. The CDR3 is 17 amino acids. CDR3 bases: TGTGCCAGCAGCCAAGGTGCGGGACTAGGGGAAAAAAACATCCAGTACTTC. Amino acids: CASSQGAGLGEKNIQYF.

As to this clonotype: A read error is likely, as this CDR3 ends without the conserved phenylalanine or tryptophan. The genes are TRBV10-3 and TRBJ1-3, with TRBD1 as a possible D gene (5 bases). Germline CDR1 reads ENHRY; CDR2 reads SYGVKD. V lost 10 bases to trimming and J lost 0 bases, with 16 bases between them. CDR3 length: 15 residues. CDR3 in amino acids: CASTGDLSSGNTIYI. The CDR3 DNA reads TGTGCCAGTACAGGTGACTTGAGCTCTGGAAACACCATATATATT.

Turning to this clonotype: One end of the junction varies from germline; a read error may be responsible. The genes are TRBV4-2 and TRBJ2-7; D is possibly TRBD1 (6 bases). CDR3 length: 14 residues. CDR1 LGHNA and CDR2 YNFKEQ come from the germline V gene. This chain's CDR3 is CATSLTGTSYEQYF. The CDR3 DNA reads TGTGCCACCAGCCTTACCGGGACATCCTATGAGCAGTACTTC.

The V and J genes are TRBV5-6 and TRBJ2-5, with TRBD1 identical over 7 bases. V lost 6 bases to trimming and J lost 2 bases; unmatched junction nucleotides: 7. This CDR3 is built from 14 residues. Germline V gene data show CDR1 as SGHDT and CDR2 as YYEEEE. The CDR3 bases are TGTGCCAGCATCACAGTACAGGGGCAAGAGACCCAGTACTTC. This sequence encodes CASITVQGQETQYF. Filled out from reference TRBV5-6 and TRBJ2-5, the complete variable domain reads DAGVTQSPTHLIKTRGQQVTLRCSPKSGHDTVSWYQQALGQGPQFIFQYYEEEERQRGNFPDRFSGHQFPNYSSELNVNALLLGDSALYLCASITVQGQETQYFGPGTRLLVL.

To note about this clonotype: This CDR3 fails to terminate in the conserved phenylalanine or tryptophan, so it likely reflects a read error. The chain employs TRBV5-4 and TRBJ2-2; D uncertain. This CDR3 has 14 amino acids. Germline V lookup: CDR1 SGHNT, CDR2 YYREEE (reference sequence). The CDR3 region is CASSFDERTRELFL. The CDR3, as DNA: TGTGCCAGCAGCTTTGATGAGCGCACCAGGGAGCTGTTTCTT.

In regard to this clonotype: A much more abundant neighbour one base away suggests this may be a read error. The chain couples TRBV14 to TRBJ2-5; the match to TRBD1 covers 8 bases. The CDR3 is 15 residues long. CDR1 is SGHDN, CDR2 FVKESK, per germline. CDR3 nucleotides: TGTGGCAGCAGCCTCGGACAGGGTAAACAAGAGACCCAGTACTTC. This translates into CGSSLGQGKQETQYF. Full variable domain (remainder filled in from reference TRBV14 and TRBJ2-5): EAGVTQFPSHSVIEKGQTVTLRCDPISGHDNLYWYRRVMGKEIKFLLHFVKESKQDESGMPNNRFLAERTGGTYSTLKVQPAELEDSGVYFCGSSLGQGKQETQYFGPGTRLLVL.

A note on this clonotype: The CDR3 does not end in the conserved phenylalanine or tryptophan, so this is likely a read error. The chain combines TRBV7-9 with TRBJ1-5; no firm D call. Trimming pared 5 bases from V and 3 bases from J, leaving 11 bases between. This CDR3 is 14 amino acids long. Germline values: CDR1 SEHNR, CDR2 FQNEAQ (reference sequence). The CDR3 sequence: CASSRDYINQPQHL. In DNA form, the CDR3 reads TGTGCCAGCAGCCGAGATTATATCAATCAGCCCCAGCATTTA.

A single count supports this clonotype. The germline gene is not matched at one end of the junction; a read error may be the cause. The V call is TRBV6-2 or TRBV6-3, the J call TRBJ2-7; D possibly matches TRBD1 or TRBD2 (5 bases each). Germline lookup yields CDR1 MNHEY and CDR2 SVGEGT. CDR3 length: 11 amino acids. The CDR3 sequence is CANSTRDEHYF. Written as DNA, the CDR3 is TGTGCCAACAGTACCAGGGACGAGCACTACTTC.

V usage is TRBV4-1 and J usage is TRBJ2-1, with 7 bases that match TRBD2. There are 13 residues in the CDR3. Trimming removed 4 bases from V and 14 bases from J; junction bases left unmatched: 11. Germline V CDR1 and CDR2: MGHRA, YSYEKL. The CDR3 DNA reads TGCGCCAGCAGCCGACGAGATGCGGGAGTGGAGTTCTTC. Translated: CASSRRDAGVEFF.

As concerns this clonotype: Lacking the conserved final phenylalanine or tryptophan, this CDR3 likely reflects a read error. Because the CDR3's place on the DNA is in doubt, the DNA is left out and the CDR3 is given as listed by TCRdb. J is TRBJ2-7 and V is TRBV29-1; the D segment call TRBD1 is taken from the table without a DNA check. Including both end residues, the CDR3 is 13 amino acids long. Per germline, CDR1 SQVTM and CDR2 ANQGSEA. CDR3 amino acids: CSVGPGTDYEHYL.

On this clonotype itself: Since the CDR3 does not end with the conserved phenylalanine or tryptophan, this likely comes from a read error. It is unclear where the CDR3 begins or ends on the DNA, so no DNA is shown, and the CDR3 is as TCRdb lists it. This sequence joins TRBV7-8 and TRBJ2-7; no DNA check was done on the table's D call, TRBD1. Per the germline V gene, CDR1 is SGHVS and CDR2 is FQNEAQ. Inclusive of both ends, the CDR3 amounts to 14 amino acids. The CDR3 sequence is CASSLVRHPGEQYI.

The rearrangement links TRBV18 to TRBJ1-1, with 10 bases identical to TRBD1. Germline loops: CDR1 KGHSH, CDR2 LQKENI. J was trimmed by 11 bases and V by 2 bases; bases with no gene match: 8. This CDR3 is built from 14 residues. CDR3 nucleotide sequence: TGTGCCAGCTCACCAGAGGGACAGGGGTCTACGGCTTTCTTT. This encodes CASSPEGQGSTAFF.

This sequence joins TRBV7-3 and TRBJ2-3, with TRBD2 as a possible D gene (5 bases). Germline CDR1 and CDR2: SGHTA and FQGTGA. There are 13 residues in the CDR3. Trimming took off 4 bases at V and 12 bases at J, with 17 bases between the two ends. The CDR3 region has the DNA TGTGCCAGCAGCTACGGAGGTGTCGATATACAGTATTTT. Its translation: CASSYGGVDIQYF.